The source of this T cell receptor (beta chain) is a study of tumor-infiltrating lymphocytes in primary liver carcinoma. About the study: Every patient in the cohort had a primary liver carcinoma. That carcinoma was treated by surgical resection. Tissue type made little difference to sample yields of roughly 3.65 to 7.13 million productive TCRbeta reads.

Regarding the study as a whole: It was in tumors, not blood, that the top-250-clone fraction was significantly higher (p = 0.039).

Of note for this clonotype: Its antigen is still unknown. This may stem from a read error, because a much larger clone lies one nucleotide away. No conserved phenylalanine or tryptophan ends this CDR3, so it is likely a read error.

The blood RNA (from unsorted whole blood) was obtained, and germline DNA was also extracted. The CDR3 runs 15 residues. V was shortened by 0 bases and J by 6 bases, with 15 bases between the two germline ends. CDR1 is LGHNA and CDR2 is YSLEER in the germline V gene. The investigators made TCR beta cDNA from around 540 ng total RNA, using a constant-region primer. The TCR beta library was amplified through three nested multiplex PCR rounds in a modified ARM-PCR procedure. Researchers ran the first two PCR rounds for approximately 9 cycles each with TRBV1-TRBV30 forward primers and a C-beta reverse primer. TCRdb called the multiplex PCR reads again in MiXCR, with one record for every CDR3 protein. The repertoire holds 250,000 to 400,000 distinct CDR3 sequences, with 65% as singletons.

V and J are TRBV4-3 and TRBJ2-7; no clear D. The source is a man aged 35-49 years with primary liver carcinoma and hepatitis B virus infection. Sequences were obtained from peripheral blood. The CDR3 DNA follows: TGCGCCAGCAGCCAAGATCATCCACGCCGGAGCGAGCAGTACTTA. It encodes CASSQDHPRRSEQYL.